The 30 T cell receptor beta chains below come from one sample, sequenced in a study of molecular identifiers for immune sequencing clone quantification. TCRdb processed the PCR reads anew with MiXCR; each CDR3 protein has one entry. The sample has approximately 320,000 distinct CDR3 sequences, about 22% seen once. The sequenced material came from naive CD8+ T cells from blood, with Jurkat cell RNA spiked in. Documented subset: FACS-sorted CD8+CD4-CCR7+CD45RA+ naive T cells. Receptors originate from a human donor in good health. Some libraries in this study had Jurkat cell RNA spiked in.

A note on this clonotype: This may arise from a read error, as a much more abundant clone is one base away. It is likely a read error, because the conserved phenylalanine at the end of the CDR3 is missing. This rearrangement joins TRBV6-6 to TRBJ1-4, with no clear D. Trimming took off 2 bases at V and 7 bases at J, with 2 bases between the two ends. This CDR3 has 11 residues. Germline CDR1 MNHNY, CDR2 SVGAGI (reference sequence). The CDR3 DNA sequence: TGTGCCAGCAGTTACGGTGAAAAACTGTTTCTT. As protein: CASSYGEKLFL.

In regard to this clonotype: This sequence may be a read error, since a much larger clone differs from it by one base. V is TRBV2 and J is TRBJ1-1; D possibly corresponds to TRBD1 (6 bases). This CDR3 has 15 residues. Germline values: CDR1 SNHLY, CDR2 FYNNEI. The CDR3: CTSSESTGPNTEAFF. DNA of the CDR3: TGTACCAGCAGTGAATCGACAGGCCCGAACACTGAAGCTTTCTTT.

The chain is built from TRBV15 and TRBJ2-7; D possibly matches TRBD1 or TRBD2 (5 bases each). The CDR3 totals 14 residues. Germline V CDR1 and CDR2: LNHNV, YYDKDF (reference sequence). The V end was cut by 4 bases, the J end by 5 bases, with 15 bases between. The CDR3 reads CATSTESGADEQYF. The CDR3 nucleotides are TGTGCCACCAGCACAGAGTCCGGGGCGGACGAGCAGTACTTC.

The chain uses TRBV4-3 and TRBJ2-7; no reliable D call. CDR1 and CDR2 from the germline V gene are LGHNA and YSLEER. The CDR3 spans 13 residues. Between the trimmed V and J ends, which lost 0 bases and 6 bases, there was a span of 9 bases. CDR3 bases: TGCGCCAGCAGCCAAGAACGGTTGGGCGAGCAGTACTTC. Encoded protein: CASSQERLGEQYF.

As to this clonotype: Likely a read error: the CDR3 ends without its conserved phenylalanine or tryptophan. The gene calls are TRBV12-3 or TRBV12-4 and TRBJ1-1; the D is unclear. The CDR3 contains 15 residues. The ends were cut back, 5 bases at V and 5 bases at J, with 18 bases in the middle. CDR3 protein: CASSPGRGRRTEAFL. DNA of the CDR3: TGTGCCAGCAGTCCCGGACGTGGGAGACGGACTGAAGCTTTCCTT.

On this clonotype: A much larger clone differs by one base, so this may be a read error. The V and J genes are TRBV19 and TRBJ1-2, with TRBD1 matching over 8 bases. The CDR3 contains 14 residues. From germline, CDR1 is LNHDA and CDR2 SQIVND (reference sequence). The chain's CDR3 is CASSMQGANDGCTF. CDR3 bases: TGTGCCAGTAGTATGCAGGGGGCGAACGATGGCTGCACCTTC.

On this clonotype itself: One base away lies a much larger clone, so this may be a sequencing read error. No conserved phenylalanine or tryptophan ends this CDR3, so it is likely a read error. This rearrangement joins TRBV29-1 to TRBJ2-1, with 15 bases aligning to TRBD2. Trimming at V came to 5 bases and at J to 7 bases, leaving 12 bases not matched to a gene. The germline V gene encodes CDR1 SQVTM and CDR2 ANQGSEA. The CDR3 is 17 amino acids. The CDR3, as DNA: TGCAGCGTTCTAGGACTAGCGGGGGGGCCGGTACCAAATGAGCAGTTCTTA. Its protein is CSVLGLAGGPVPNEQFL.

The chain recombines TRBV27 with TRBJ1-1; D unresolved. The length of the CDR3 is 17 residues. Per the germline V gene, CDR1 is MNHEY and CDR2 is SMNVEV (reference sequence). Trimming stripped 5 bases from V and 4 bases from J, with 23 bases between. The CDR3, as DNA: TGTGCCAGCAGTACGACGCAAAGAGGAGTCGAAGGCACTGAAGCTTTCTTT. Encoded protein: CASSTTQRGVEGTEAFF.

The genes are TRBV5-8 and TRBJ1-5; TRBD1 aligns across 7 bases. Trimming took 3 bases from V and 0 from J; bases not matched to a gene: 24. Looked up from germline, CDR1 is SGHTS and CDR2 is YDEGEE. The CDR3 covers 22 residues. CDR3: CASSSSPLVTGTETYSNQPQHF. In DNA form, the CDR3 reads TGTGCCAGCAGCTCCTCACCCCTTGTAACTGGGACAGAGACTTATAGCAATCAGCCCCAGCATTTT.

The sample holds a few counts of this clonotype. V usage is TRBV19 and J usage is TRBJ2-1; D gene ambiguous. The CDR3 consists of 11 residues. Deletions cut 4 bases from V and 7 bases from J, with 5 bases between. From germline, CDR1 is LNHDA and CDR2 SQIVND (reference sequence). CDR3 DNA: TGTGCCAGTAGTAAGGCAAATGAGCAGTTCTTC. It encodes CASSKANEQFF. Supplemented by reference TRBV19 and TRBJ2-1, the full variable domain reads DGGITQSPKYLFRKEGQNVTLSCEQNLNHDAMYWYRQDPGQGLRLIYYSQIVNDFQKGDIAEGYSVSREKKESFPLTVTSAQKNPTAFYLCASSKANEQFFGPGTRLTVL.

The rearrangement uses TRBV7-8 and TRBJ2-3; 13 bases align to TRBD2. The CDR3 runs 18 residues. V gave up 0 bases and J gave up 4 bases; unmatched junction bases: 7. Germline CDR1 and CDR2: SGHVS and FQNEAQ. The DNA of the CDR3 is TGTGCCAGCAGCTTAGCGGTGCGGACTAGCGGGGGTGCAGATACGCAGTATTTT. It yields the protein CASSLAVRTSGGADTQYF. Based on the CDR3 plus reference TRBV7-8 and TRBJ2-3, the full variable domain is GAGVSQSPRYKVAKRGQDVALRCDPISGHVSLFWYQQALGQGPEFLTYFQNEAQLDKSGLPSDRFFAERPEGSVSTLKIQRTQQEDSAVYLCASSLAVRTSGGADTQYFGPGTRLTVL.

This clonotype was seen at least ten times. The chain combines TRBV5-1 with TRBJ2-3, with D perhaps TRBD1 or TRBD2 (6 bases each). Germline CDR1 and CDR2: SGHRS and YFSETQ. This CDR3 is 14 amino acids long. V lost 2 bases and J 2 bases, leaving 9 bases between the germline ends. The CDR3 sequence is CASSFRGPTDTQYF. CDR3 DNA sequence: TGCGCCAGCAGCTTCCGGGGGCCCACAGATACGCAGTATTTT.

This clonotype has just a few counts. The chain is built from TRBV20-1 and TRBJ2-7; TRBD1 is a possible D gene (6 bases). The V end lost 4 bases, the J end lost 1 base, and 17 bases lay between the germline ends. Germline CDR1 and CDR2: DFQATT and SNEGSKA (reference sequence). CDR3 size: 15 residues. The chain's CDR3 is CSATEGTYVSYEQYF. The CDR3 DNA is TGCAGTGCTACCGAAGGGACATACGTTTCCTACGAGCAGTACTTC.

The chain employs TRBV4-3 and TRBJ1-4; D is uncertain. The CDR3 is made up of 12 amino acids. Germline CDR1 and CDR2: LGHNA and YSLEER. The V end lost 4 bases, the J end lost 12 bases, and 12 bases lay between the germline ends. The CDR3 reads CASSPRGAELFF. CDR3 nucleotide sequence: TGCGCCAGCAGCCCCCGGGGTGCCGAACTGTTTTTT.

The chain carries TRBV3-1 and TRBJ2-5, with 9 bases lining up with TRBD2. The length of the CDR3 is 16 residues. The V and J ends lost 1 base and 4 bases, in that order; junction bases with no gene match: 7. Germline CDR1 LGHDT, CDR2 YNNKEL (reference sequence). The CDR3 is CASSQGAGGPRETQYF. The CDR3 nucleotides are TGTGCCAGCAGCCAAGGCGCGGGAGGGCCGAGAGAGACCCAGTACTTC.

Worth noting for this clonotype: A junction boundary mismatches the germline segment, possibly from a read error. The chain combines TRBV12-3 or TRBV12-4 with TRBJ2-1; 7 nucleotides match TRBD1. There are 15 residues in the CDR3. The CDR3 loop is CANSLAQTGVHEQFF. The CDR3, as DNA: TGTGCCAACAGTTTAGCCCAAACAGGGGTTCATGAGCAGTTCTTC.

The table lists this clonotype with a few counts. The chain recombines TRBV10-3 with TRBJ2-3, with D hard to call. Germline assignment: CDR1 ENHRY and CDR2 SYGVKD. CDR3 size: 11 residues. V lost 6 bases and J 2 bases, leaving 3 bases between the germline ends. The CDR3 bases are TGTGCCATCAGGGTCACAGATACGCAGTATTTT. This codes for CAIRVTDTQYF.

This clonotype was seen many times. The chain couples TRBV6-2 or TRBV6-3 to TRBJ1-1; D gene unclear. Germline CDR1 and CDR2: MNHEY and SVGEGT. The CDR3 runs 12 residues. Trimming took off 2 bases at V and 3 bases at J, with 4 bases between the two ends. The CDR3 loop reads CASSYEYTEAFF. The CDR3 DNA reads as TGTGCCAGCAGTTACGAATACACTGAAGCTTTCTTT.

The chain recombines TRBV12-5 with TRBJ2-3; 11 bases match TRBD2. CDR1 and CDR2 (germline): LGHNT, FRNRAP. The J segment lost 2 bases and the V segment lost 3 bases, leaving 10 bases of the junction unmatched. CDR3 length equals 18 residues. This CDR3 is CASGFGVAGGPPTDTQYF. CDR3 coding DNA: TGTGCTAGTGGTTTCGGTGTAGCGGGAGGGCCCCCCACAGATACGCAGTATTTT. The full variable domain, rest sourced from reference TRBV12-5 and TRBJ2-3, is DARVTQTPRHKVTEMGQEVTMRCQPILGHNTVFWYRQTMMQGLELLAYFRNRAPLDDSGMPKDRFSAEMPDATLATLKIQPSEPRDSAVYFCASGFGVAGGPPTDTQYFGPGTRLTVL.

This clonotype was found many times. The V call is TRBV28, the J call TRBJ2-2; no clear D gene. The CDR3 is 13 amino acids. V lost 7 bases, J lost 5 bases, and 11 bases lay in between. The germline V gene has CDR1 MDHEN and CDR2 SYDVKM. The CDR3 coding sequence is TGTGCCAGCACCTTCCGTCCGACCGGGGAGCTGTTTTTT. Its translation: CASTFRPTGELFF.

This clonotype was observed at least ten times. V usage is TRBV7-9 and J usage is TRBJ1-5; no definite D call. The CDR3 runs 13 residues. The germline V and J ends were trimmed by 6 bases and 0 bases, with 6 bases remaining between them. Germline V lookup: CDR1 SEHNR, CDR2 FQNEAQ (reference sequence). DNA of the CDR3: TGTGCCAGCAGAGACGATAGCAATCAGCCCCAGCATTTT. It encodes CASRDDSNQPQHF.

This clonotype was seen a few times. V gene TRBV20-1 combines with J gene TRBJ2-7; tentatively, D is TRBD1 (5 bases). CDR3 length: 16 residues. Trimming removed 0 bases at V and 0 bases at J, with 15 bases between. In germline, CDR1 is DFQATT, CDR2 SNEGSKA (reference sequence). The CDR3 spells CSARDQGTHFSYEQYF. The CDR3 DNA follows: TGCAGTGCTAGAGATCAGGGCACACACTTCTCCTACGAGCAGTACTTC.

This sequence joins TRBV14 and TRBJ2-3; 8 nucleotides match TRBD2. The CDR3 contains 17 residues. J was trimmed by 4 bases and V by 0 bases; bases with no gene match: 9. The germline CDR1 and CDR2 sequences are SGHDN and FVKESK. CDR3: CASSQDRPGGRSDTQYF. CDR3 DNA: TGTGCCAGCAGCCAAGATCGTCCGGGGGGGCGGTCAGATACGCAGTATTTT. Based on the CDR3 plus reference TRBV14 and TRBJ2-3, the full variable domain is EAGVTQFPSHSVIEKGQTVTLRCDPISGHDNLYWYRRVMGKEIKFLLHFVKESKQDESGMPNNRFLAERTGGTYSTLKVQPAELEDSGVYFCASSQDRPGGRSDTQYFGPGTRLTVL.

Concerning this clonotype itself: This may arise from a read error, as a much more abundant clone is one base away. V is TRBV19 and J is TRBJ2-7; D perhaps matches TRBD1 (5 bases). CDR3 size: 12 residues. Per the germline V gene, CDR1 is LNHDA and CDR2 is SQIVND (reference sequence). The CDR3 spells CARDIASYVQYF. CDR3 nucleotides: TGTGCCAGGGACATAGCCTCCTACGTGCAGTACTTC.

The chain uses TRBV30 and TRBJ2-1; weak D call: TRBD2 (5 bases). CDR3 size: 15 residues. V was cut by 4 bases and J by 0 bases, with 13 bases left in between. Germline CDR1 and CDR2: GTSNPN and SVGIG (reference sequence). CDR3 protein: CAWNLAPISYNEQFF. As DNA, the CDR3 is TGTGCCTGGAACCTAGCCCCGATCTCCTACAATGAGCAGTTCTTC.

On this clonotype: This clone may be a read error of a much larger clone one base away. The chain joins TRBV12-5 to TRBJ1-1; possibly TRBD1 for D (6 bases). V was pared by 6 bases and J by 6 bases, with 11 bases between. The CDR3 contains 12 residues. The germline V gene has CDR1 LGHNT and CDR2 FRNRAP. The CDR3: CASGARGAEAFF. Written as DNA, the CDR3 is TGTGCTAGTGGAGCCAGGGGAGCTGAAGCTTTCTTT.

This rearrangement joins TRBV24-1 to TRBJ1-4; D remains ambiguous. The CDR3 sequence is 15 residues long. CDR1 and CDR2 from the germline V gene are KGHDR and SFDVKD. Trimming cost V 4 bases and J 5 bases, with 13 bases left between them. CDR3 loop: CATSDREGGNEKLFF. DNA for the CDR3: TGTGCCACCAGTGACCGGGAGGGAGGAAATGAAAAACTGTTTTTT.

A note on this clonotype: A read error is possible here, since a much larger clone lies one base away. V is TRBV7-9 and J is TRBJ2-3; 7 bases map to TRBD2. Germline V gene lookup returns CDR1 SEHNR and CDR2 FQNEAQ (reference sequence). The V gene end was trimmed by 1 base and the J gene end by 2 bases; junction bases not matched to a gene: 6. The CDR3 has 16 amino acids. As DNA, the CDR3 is TGTGCCAGCAGCTTAGAGGCTAGCGGACTCACAGATACGCAGTATTTT. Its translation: CASSLEASGLTDTQYF.

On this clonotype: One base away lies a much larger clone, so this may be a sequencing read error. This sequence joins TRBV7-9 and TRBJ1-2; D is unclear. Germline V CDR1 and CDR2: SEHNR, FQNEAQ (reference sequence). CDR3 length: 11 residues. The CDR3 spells CASRESYGCTF. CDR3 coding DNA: TGTGCCAGCCGGGAGAGCTATGGCTGCACCTTC.

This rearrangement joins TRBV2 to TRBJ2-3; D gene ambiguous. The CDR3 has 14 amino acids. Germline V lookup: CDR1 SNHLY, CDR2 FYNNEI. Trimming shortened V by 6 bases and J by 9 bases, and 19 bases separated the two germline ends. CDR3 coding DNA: TGTGCCAGCAGCCCCAGCGCTCTTGGTGTGACGCAGTATTTT. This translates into CASSPSALGVTQYF.